A selection of T cell receptor beta chains follows, all from one sample in a study of T cell responses to AZD1222 COVID-19 vaccine. Profiled with immunoSEQ multiplex PCR; TCRdb holds only in-frame clones, not every one. Of around 160,000 clones listed, around 90% were seen once; the top ten hold 5.2%. Sequences were derived from peripheral blood, sampled on day 0 of AZD1222 vaccination. These receptors all stem from an adult in good health. CDR3s include the opening cysteine and the closing phenylalanine or tryptophan. The D gene is left open where the match is weak. Expanded clones are given a class, and other clones once, few, many or no size at all.

clone_size	v_call	d_call	j_call	cdr3_aa	cdr3_nt
NA	TRBV2	TRBD1	TRBJ2-1	CASRGSMGQGMDEQFF	TGTGCCAGCAGAGGGTCCATGGGACAGGGGATGGATGAGCAGTTCTTC
NA	TRBV3-1/TRBV3-2	TRBD1	TRBJ1-6	CASSQVPGTGGRPLHF	TGTGCCAGCAGCCAAGTCCCCGGGACAGGGGGTAGACCCCTCCACTTT
NA	TRBV13	NA	TRBJ2-7	CASNPRKGGSYEQYF	TGTGCCAGCAACCCCCGGAAAGGCGGCTCCTACGAGCAGTACTTC
NA	TRBV7-7	NA	TRBJ1-1	CASSLLPNTEAFF	TGTGCCAGCAGCTTACTACCGAACACTGAAGCTTTCTTT
NA	TRBV19	NA	TRBJ1-1	CASSSLGRQGNTEAFF	TGTGCCAGTAGTTCCCTCGGAAGGCAGGGAAACACTGAAGCTTTCTTT
NA	TRBV7-6	NA	TRBJ2-5	CASSLRLEYSWETQYF	TGTGCCAGCAGCTTACGCCTCGAATACTCGTGGGAGACCCAGTACTTC
NA	TRBV5-1	NA	TRBJ2-5	CASSLGWGGTYQETQYF	TGCGCCAGCAGCTTGGGTTGGGGCGGGACGTACCAAGAGACCCAGTACTTC
NA	TRBV7-6	NA	TRBJ1-4	CASSSNAEKLFF	TGTGCCAGCAGTTCCAATGCTGAAAAACTGTTTTTT
NA	TRBV18	NA	TRBJ1-1	CASALGNTEAFF	TGTGCCAGCGCCTTGGGGAACACTGAAGCTTTCTTT
NA	TRBV7-9	NA	TRBJ1-4	CASSSRTGEKLFF	TGTGCCAGCAGCTCCCGGACGGGTGAAAAACTGTTTTTT
NA	TRBV3-1/TRBV3-2	NA	TRBJ1-5	CASSQEGRPQHF	TGTGCCAGCAGCCAAGAAGGGCGGCCCCAGCATTTT
NA	TRBV4-2	TRBD1	TRBJ2-1	CASSQGQGNEQFF	TGTGCCAGCAGCCAGGGACAGGGAAATGAGCAGTTCTTC
NA	TRBV7-3	NA	TRBJ2-5	CASSFGLMAGETQYF	TGTGCCAGCAGCTTCGGACTAATGGCTGGGGAGACCCAGTACTTC
NA	TRBV5-4	TRBD1	TRBJ1-2	CASSAGGQGIYGYTF	TGTGCCAGCAGCGCGGGCGGACAGGGAATATATGGCTACACCTTC
NA	TRBV14	NA	TRBJ2-7	CASSQGLGLLYYEQYF	TGTGCCAGCAGCCAAGGGTTGGGTCTACTTTACTACGAGCAGTACTTC
NA	TRBV6-6	NA	TRBJ2-5	CASSYSGHPGETQYF	TGTGCCAGCAGTTACTCGGGGCATCCGGGAGAGACCCAGTACTTC
NA	TRBV7-2	NA	TRBJ1-1	CASSLRQTGNTEAFF	TGTGCCAGCAGCTTACGCCAGACAGGGAACACTGAAGCTTTCTTT
once	TRBV5-1	NA	TRBJ1-5	CASSLGGGQPQHF	TGCGCCAGCAGCTTGGGTGGGGGACAGCCCCAGCATTTT
NA	TRBV2	TRBD1	TRBJ1-1	CASRVGQGGNTEAFF	TGTGCCAGCAGAGTCGGACAGGGCGGGAACACTGAAGCTTTCTTT
NA	TRBV6-5	NA	TRBJ2-7	CASSYSGASYEQYF	TGTGCCAGCAGTTATTCAGGGGCCTCCTACGAGCAGTACTTC
NA	TRBV12-5	NA	TRBJ2-7	CASGLSPTTPDSYEQYF	TGTGCTAGTGGTTTGAGTCCTACCACCCCGGACTCCTACGAGCAGTACTTC
NA	TRBV5-1	NA	TRBJ2-5	CASSLAGKGPGDF	TGCGCCAGCAGCTTGGCTGGGAAGGGTCCCGGGGACTTC
NA	TRBV5-6	NA	TRBJ2-3	CASSLGGDTQYF	TGTGCCAGCAGCTTGGGGGGTGATACGCAGTATTTT
NA	TRBV7-9	TRBD2	TRBJ2-3	CASSLIFFARAGGTDTQYF	TGTGCCAGCAGCTTAATCTTTTTCGCCAGGGCGGGAGGCACAGATACGCAGTATTTT
NA	TRBV7-2	NA	TRBJ1-5	CASSLLGGANQPQHF	TGTGCCAGCAGCTTGTTAGGAGGGGCGAATCAGCCCCAGCATTTT
NA	TRBV13	TRBD1	TRBJ1-2	CASSDVSRDRVRGYTF	TGTGCCAGCAGCGACGTATCCCGGGACAGGGTTCGCGGCTACACCTTC
NA	TRBV3-1/TRBV3-2	NA	TRBJ1-1	CASSHSDSEAFF	TGTGCCAGCAGCCACTCGGACAGTGAAGCTTTCTTT
NA	TRBV20-1	TRBD2	TRBJ2-5	CSASGRELEETQYF	TGCAGTGCTAGTGGGAGGGAACTGGAAGAGACCCAGTACTTC
NA	TRBV19	TRBD1	TRBJ1-5	CASSIFGQGYQPQHF	TGTGCCAGTAGTATATTCGGACAGGGGTATCAGCCCCAGCATTTT
NA	TRBV4-1	NA	TRBJ1-2	CASSQVEVSGPYGYTF	TGCGCCAGCAGCCAAGTTGAAGTATCCGGCCCCTATGGCTACACCTTC
NA	TRBV6-5	NA	TRBJ2-5	CASSYSGGQGETQYF	TGTGCCAGCAGTTATTCCGGGGGGCAGGGGGAGACCCAGTACTTC
NA	TRBV7-9	NA	TRBJ2-7	CASSLAKTGFGQYF	TGTGCCAGCAGCTTAGCAAAGACAGGTTTCGGGCAGTACTTC
NA	TRBV19	TRBD2	TRBJ2-5	CASSRLAGGETQYF	TGTGCCAGTAGTCGTCTAGCGGGGGGAGAGACCCAGTACTTC
NA	TRBV6-2/TRBV6-3	NA	TRBJ2-3	CASSLASDTQYF	TGTGCCAGCAGTTTAGCGTCAGATACGCAGTATTTT
NA	TRBV25-1	TRBD1	TRBJ1-2	CASSGRTGTYGYTF	TGTGCCAGCAGTGGGAGGACAGGGACCTATGGCTACACCTTC
NA	TRBV12-3/TRBV12-4	NA	TRBJ1-1	CASSLWGDTEAFF	TGTGCCAGCAGTTTGTGGGGAGACACTGAAGCTTTCTTT
NA	TRBV2	NA	TRBJ1-5	CASSARVSNQPQHF	TGTGCCAGCAGTGCAAGGGTTAGCAATCAGCCCCAGCATTTT
NA	TRBV5-4	NA	TRBJ1-2	CASSWAGSGYTF	TGTGCCAGCAGCTGGGCGGGGTCGGGCTACACCTTC
NA	TRBV12-5	NA	TRBJ2-3	CASAQTLAADTQYF	TGTGCTAGTGCCCAGACGCTCGCCGCAGATACGCAGTATTTT
NA	TRBV20-1	NA	TRBJ1-2	CSAEGNYGYTF	TGCAGTGCCGAGGGAAACTATGGCTACACCTTC
NA	TRBV12-3/TRBV12-4	NA	TRBJ2-7	CASSLVTGHEQYF	TGTGCCAGCAGTTTAGTGACAGGCCACGAGCAGTACTTC
NA	TRBV7-2	NA	TRBJ2-2	CASSLAGRYTGELFF	TGTGCCAGCAGCTTAGCAGGGCGCTACACCGGGGAGCTGTTTTTT
NA	TRBV6-5	TRBD1	TRBJ1-1	CASSRMGQYREAFF	TGTGCCAGCAGCCGCATGGGACAGTACCGTGAAGCTTTCTTT
NA	TRBV5-1	NA	TRBJ2-3	CASSLVRTGLGADTQYF	TGCGCCAGCAGCTTGGTTCGGACGGGACTTGGGGCAGATACGCAGTATTTT
NA	TRBV6-2/TRBV6-3	NA	TRBJ2-1	CASSYRDEQFF	TGTGCCAGCAGTTATAGGGATGAGCAGTTCTTC
NA	TRBV5-6	TRBD2	TRBJ2-7	CASSFGLAGLSYEQYF	TGTGCCAGCAGCTTTGGACTAGCGGGCCTATCCTACGAGCAGTACTTC
once	TRBV7-2	NA	TRBJ2-3	CASSLGFRTQYF	TGTGCCAGCAGCTTAGGTTTCCGGACGCAGTATTTT
NA	TRBV3-1/TRBV3-2	NA	TRBJ1-4	CASSQSAGDYEKLFF	TGTGCCAGCAGCCAATCAGCGGGGGATTATGAAAAACTGTTTTTT
once	TRBV5-4	TRBD2	TRBJ2-1	CASSFGGRTYNEQFF	TGTGCCAGCAGCTTCGGCGGGAGGACCTACAATGAGCAGTTCTTC
NA	TRBV11-2	NA	TRBJ2-5	CASSLDLSRTQYF	TGTGCCAGCAGCTTAGATCTTTCCCGGACCCAGTACTTC
NA	TRBV10-3	TRBD2	TRBJ2-1	CAINGLAGTNEQFF	TGTGCCATCAATGGGCTAGCGGGCACCAATGAGCAGTTCTTC